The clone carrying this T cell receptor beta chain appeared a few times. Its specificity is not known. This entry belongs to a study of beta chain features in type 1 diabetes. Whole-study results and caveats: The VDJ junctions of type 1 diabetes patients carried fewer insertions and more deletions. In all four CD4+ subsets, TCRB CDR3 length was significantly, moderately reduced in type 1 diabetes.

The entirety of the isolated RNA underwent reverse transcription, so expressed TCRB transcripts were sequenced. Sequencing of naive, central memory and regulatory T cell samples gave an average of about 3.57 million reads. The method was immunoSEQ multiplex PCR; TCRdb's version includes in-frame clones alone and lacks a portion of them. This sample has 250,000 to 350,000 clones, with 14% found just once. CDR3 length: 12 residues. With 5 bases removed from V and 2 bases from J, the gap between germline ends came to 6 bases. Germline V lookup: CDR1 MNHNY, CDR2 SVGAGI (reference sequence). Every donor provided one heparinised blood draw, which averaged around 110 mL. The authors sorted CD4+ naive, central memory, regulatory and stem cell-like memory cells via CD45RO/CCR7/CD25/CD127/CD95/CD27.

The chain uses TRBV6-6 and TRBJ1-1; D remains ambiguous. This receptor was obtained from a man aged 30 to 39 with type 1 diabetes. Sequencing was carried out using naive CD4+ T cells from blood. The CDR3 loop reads CASSHRNTEAFF. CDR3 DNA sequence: TGTGCCAGCAGTCACAGAAACACTGAAGCTTTCTTT.